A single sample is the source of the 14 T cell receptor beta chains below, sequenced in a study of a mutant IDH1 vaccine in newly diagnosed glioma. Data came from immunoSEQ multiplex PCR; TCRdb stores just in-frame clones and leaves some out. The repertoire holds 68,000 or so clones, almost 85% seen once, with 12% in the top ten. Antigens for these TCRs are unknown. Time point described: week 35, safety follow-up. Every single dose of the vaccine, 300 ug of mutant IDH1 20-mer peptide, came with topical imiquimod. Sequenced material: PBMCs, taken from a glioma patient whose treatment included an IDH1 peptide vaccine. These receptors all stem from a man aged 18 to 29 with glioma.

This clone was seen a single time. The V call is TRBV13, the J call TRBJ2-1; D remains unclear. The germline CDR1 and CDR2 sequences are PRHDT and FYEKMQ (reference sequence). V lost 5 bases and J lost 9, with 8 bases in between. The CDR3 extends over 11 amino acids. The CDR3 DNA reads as TGTGCCAGCAGCCAGAGAGGTGAGCAGTTCTTC. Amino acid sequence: CASSQRGEQFF.

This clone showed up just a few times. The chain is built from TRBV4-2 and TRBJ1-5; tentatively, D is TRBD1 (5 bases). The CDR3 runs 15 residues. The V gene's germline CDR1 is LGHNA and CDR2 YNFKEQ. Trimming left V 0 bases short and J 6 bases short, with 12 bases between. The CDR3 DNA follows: TGTGCCAGCAGCCAAGACAGGGAATTTTCTCAGCCCCAGCATTTT. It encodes CASSQDREFSQPQHF.

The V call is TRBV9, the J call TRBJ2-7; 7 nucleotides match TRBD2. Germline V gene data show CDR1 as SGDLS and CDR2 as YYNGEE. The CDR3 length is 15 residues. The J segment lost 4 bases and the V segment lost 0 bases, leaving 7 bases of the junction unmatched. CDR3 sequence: CASSVGDYIPYEQYF. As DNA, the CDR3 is TGTGCCAGCAGCGTAGGGGACTACATACCGTACGAGCAGTACTTC.

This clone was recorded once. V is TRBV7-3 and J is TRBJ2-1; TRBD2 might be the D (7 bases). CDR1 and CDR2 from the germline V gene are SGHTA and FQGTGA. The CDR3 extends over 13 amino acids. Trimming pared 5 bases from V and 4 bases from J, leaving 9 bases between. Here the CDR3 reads CASSGGAYNEQFF. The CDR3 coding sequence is TGTGCCAGCAGCGGGGGGGCGTACAATGAGCAGTTCTTC.

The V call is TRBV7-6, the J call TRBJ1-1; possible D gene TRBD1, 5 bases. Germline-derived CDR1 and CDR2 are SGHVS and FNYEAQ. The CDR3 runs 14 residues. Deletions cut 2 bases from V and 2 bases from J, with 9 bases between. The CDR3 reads CASSLSGGNTEAFF. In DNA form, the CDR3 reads TGTGCCAGCAGCTTATCGGGGGGAAACACTGAAGCTTTCTTT.

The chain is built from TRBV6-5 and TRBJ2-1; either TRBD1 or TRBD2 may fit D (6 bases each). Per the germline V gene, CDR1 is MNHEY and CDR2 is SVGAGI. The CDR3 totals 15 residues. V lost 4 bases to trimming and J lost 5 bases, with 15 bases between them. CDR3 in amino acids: CASSSPRGENNEQFF. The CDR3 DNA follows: TGTGCCAGCAGTTCCCCGAGGGGGGAAAACAATGAGCAGTTCTTC.

The CDR3 spells CSVDGTGELFF. As DNA, the CDR3 is TGCAGCGTTGACGGGACCGGGGAGCTGTTTTTT. The chain is built from TRBV29-1 and TRBJ2-2; D is unresolved. This CDR3 contains 11 residues. Between the trimmed V and J ends, which lost 3 bases and 5 bases, there was a span of 4 bases. In germline, CDR1 is SQVTM, CDR2 ANQGSEA.

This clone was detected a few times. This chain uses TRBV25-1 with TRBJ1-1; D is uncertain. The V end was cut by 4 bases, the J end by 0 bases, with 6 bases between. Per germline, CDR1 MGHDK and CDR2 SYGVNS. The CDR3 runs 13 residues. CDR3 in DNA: TGTGCCAGCAGTGTAGACATGAACACTGAAGCTTTCTTT. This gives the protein CASSVDMNTEAFF.

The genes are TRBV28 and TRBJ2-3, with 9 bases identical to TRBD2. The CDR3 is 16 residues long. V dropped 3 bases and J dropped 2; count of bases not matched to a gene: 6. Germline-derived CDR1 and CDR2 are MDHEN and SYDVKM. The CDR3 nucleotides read TGTGCCAGCAGTTTGACTAGCGGAGCAGACACAGATACGCAGTATTTT. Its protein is CASSLTSGADTDTQYF.

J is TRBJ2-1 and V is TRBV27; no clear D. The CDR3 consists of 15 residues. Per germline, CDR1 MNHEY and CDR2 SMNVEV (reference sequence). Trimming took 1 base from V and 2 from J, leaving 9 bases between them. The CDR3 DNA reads TGTGCCAGCAGTTTATGGGCCAGAGCCTACAATGAGCAGTTCTTC. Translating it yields CASSLWARAYNEQFF.

For the CDR3, the DNA is TGTGCCAGCAGTTACGAGGTATCCTACGAGCAGTACTTC. Translation: CASSYEVSYEQYF. V is TRBV6-6 and J is TRBJ2-7; no definite D call. The germline V and J ends were trimmed by 2 bases and 1 base, with 6 bases remaining between them. In germline, CDR1 is MNHNY, CDR2 SVGAGI (reference sequence). This CDR3 spans 13 amino acids.

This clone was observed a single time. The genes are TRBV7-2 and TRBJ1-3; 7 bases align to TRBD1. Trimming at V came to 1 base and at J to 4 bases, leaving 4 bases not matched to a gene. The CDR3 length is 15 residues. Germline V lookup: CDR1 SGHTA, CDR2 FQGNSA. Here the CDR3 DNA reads TGTGCCAGCAGCTTAGATGGGACAGTAGGAAACACCATATATTTT. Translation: CASSLDGTVGNTIYF.

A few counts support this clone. The CDR3 spells CASSLGRGVNYEQYF. CDR3 coding DNA: TGTGCCAGCAGCTTAGGCAGGGGAGTAAACTACGAGCAGTACTTC. The gene calls are TRBV7-9 and TRBJ2-7, with a tentative D call TRBD1 (6 bases). Looked up from germline, CDR1 is SEHNR and CDR2 is FQNEAQ (reference sequence). Trimming took off 1 base at V and 3 bases at J, with 13 bases between the two ends. There are 15 residues in the CDR3.

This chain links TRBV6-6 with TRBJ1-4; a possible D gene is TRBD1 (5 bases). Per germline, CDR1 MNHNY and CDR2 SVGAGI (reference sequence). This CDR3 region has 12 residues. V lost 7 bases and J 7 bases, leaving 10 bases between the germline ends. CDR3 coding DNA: TGTGCCAGCACCGGGGGGGGTGAAAAACTGTTTTTT. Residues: CASTGGGEKLFF.